A single sample is the source of the 8 T cell receptor beta chains below, sequenced in a study of shared clonotypes between healthy human individuals. Naive-designated CD8 cells lacked CD45RO, were positively enriched for CCR7, and omitted terminally differentiated effector memory CD45RA+ cells. Assay used: immunoSEQ multiplex PCR; TCRdb lists only in-frame clones, some missing. This table has 2 million to 2.5 million clones, about 95% appearing once. The sample taken for sequencing was naive CD8+ T cells sorted from blood. The source is a young man in good health.

CDR3 sequence reads: CSARRADGAFF. CDR3 nucleotide sequence: TGCAGTGCTAGAAGGGCAGATGGAGCTTTCTTT. This rearrangement joins TRBV20-1 to TRBJ1-1; D call uncertain. Germline V lookup: CDR1 DFQATT, CDR2 SNEGSKA (reference sequence). CDR3 size: 11 residues. V was trimmed by 2 bases and J by 10 bases, leaving 11 bases between them.

About this clone itself: This same CDR3 is encoded by further DNA sequences in the sample. The rearrangement joins TRBV7-9 to TRBJ2-1; the match to TRBD2 covers 11 bases. Germline lookup yields CDR1 SEHNR and CDR2 FQNEAQ (reference sequence). V gave up 1 base and J gave up 7 bases; unmatched junction bases: 0. The CDR3 covers 14 residues. CDR3 sequence reads: CASSLVAGGNEQFF. The CDR3 DNA follows: TGTGCCAGCAGCTTAGTAGCGGGAGGGAATGAGCAGTTCTTC.

This chain connects TRBV4-3 to TRBJ1-2; D gene unclear. V gave up 0 bases and J gave up 4 bases, with 21 bases separating them. The CDR3 covers 18 residues. Germline CDR1 LGHNA, CDR2 YSLEER. The CDR3 region is CASSQDPDSGGSGYGYTF. DNA for the CDR3: TGCGCCAGCAGCCAAGATCCCGACTCTGGAGGGTCGGGCTATGGCTACACCTTC.

V is TRBV4-1 and J is TRBJ1-1, with D possibly TRBD1 on 5 matching bases. In germline, CDR1 is MGHRA, CDR2 YSYEKL. CDR3 size: 15 residues. V was cut by 7 bases and J by 4 bases, with 19 bases left in between. The CDR3 DNA follows: TGCGCCAGCAACTCCTTTGGGGGAGGGAGCACTGAAGCTTTCTTT. Its protein is CASNSFGGGSTEAFF.

The rearrangement uses TRBV5-8 and TRBJ2-7; 11 bases align to TRBD2. The J segment lost 5 bases and the V segment lost 3 bases, leaving 10 bases of the junction unmatched. This CDR3 contains 16 residues. In germline, CDR1 is SGHTS, CDR2 YDEGEE. The CDR3 protein is CASSSGVTSGGDEQYF. The CDR3 DNA reads TGTGCCAGCAGCTCTGGGGTTACTAGCGGGGGAGACGAGCAGTACTTC.

The chain joins TRBV6-5 to TRBJ2-7; D is possibly TRBD1 or TRBD2 (6 bases each). With 5 bases removed from V and 6 bases from J, the gap between germline ends came to 11 bases. The CDR3 spans 12 residues. Germline loops: CDR1 MNHEY, CDR2 SVGAGI. CDR3 loop: CASSGGTSEQYF. CDR3 nucleotide sequence: TGTGCCAGCAGTGGGGGGACATCCGAGCAGTACTTC.

In the case of this clone: Other nucleotide sequences in the sample specify the same CDR3. The chain joins TRBV5-1 to TRBJ2-5, with no clear D. Germline lookup yields CDR1 SGHRS and CDR2 YFSETQ. The CDR3 covers 11 residues. Trimming took 2 bases from V and 5 from J, leaving 4 bases between them. CDR3 residues: CASSFGETQYF. The CDR3 DNA reads as TGCGCCAGCAGCTTCGGCGAGACCCAGTACTTC.

The chain employs TRBV19 and TRBJ1-5, with TRBD1 as a possible D gene (5 bases). This CDR3 is 18 amino acids long. Per the germline V gene, CDR1 is LNHDA and CDR2 is SQIVND (reference sequence). Trimming shortened V by 6 bases and J by 3 bases, and 24 bases separated the two germline ends. CDR3 sequence (DNA): TGTGCCAGTAGAAAACCGGGCCCCGACAGTGAAGACAATCAGCCCCAGCATTTT. The encoded protein is CASRKPGPDSEDNQPQHF.